The rows below give T cell receptor beta chains drawn from one sample of a study of blood T cell repertoires in COVID-19. Assay used: immunoSEQ multiplex PCR; TCRdb lists only in-frame clones, some missing. Found here are 200,000 to 300,000 clones, over 75% of them singletons; the top ten hold about 2.1%. The sample was peripheral blood. These receptors were taken from a woman aged 45-65 years with acute or convalescent COVID-19. Both conserved end residues are part of each CDR3. Each record gives: CDR3 protein, CDR3 DNA, D gene, V gene, J gene, clone size. A D gene is named only where the DNA matches it firmly. Clone sizes are given selectively: once, few, many, or a class where the clone is expanded.

CDR3 protein: CASSQTGLALFF
CDR3 DNA: TGTGCCAGCAGCCAAACAGGACTAGCGTTGTTCTTC
D gene: TRBD2
V gene: TRBV4-2
J gene: TRBJ2-1
clone size: .

CDR3 protein: CASSSGQLNEKLFF
CDR3 DNA: TGTGCCAGCAGCTCCGGACAGCTGAATGAAAAACTGTTTTTT
D gene: .
V gene: TRBV11-1
J gene: TRBJ1-4
clone size: .

CDR3 protein: CASSLSGSDTQYF
CDR3 DNA: TGTGCCAGCAGCTTGTCCGGGTCGGATACGCAGTATTTT
D gene: .
V gene: TRBV5-5
J gene: TRBJ2-3
clone size: .

CDR3 protein: CASSRDLNTGELFF
CDR3 DNA: TGTGCCAGCAGCCGGGACTTAAACACCGGGGAGCTGTTTTTT
D gene: .
V gene: TRBV6-2/TRBV6-3
J gene: TRBJ2-2
clone size: .

CDR3 protein: CATRWTSGRPRDWEQYF
CDR3 DNA: TGTGCCACAAGGTGGACTAGCGGGAGGCCGAGGGATTGGGAGCAGTACTTC
D gene: TRBD2
V gene: TRBV10-3
J gene: TRBJ2-7
clone size: .

CDR3 protein: CASSLTQGSNEKLFF
CDR3 DNA: TGTGCCAGCAGCCTCACACAGGGTTCTAATGAAAAACTGTTTTTT
D gene: .
V gene: TRBV5-6
J gene: TRBJ1-4
clone size: few

CDR3 protein: CASSQVYGGSYGYTF
CDR3 DNA: TGCGCCAGCAGCCAAGTGTATGGGGGCAGCTATGGCTACACCTTC
D gene: .
V gene: TRBV4-3
J gene: TRBJ1-2
clone size: .

CDR3 protein: CASSLGLAGGADTQYF
CDR3 DNA: TGTGCCAGCAGCTTGGGACTAGCGGGAGGGGCAGATACGCAGTATTTT
D gene: TRBD2
V gene: TRBV7-7
J gene: TRBJ2-3
clone size: .

CDR3 protein: CASSRNTGDEQYF
CDR3 DNA: TGTGCCAGCAGCCGAAATACAGGAGACGAGCAGTACTTC
D gene: .
V gene: TRBV7-9
J gene: TRBJ2-7
clone size: .

CDR3 protein: CASSLGQGGYSNQPQHF
CDR3 DNA: TGTGCCAGCAGCCTCGGACAGGGAGGTTATAGCAATCAGCCCCAGCATTTT
D gene: TRBD1
V gene: TRBV6-2/TRBV6-3
J gene: TRBJ1-5
clone size: .

CDR3 protein: CAWRGRERRTDTQYF
CDR3 DNA: TGTGCCTGGAGGGGCCGGGAGCGTCGCACAGATACGCAGTATTTT
D gene: .
V gene: TRBV30
J gene: TRBJ2-3
clone size: .

CDR3 protein: CASSKGQGADYGYTF
CDR3 DNA: TGCGCCAGCAGCAAGGGACAGGGGGCCGACTATGGCTACACCTTC
D gene: TRBD1
V gene: TRBV5-1
J gene: TRBJ1-2
clone size: .